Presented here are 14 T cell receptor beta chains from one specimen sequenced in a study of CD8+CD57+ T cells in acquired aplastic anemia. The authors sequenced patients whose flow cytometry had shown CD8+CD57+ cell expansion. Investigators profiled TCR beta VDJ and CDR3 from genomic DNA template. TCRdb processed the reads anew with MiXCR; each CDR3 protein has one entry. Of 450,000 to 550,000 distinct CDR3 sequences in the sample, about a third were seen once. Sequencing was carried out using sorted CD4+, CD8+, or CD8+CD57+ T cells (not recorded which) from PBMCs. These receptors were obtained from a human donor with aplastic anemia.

In DNA, the CDR3 is TGTGCCAGCAGCCAAGACAGGAGCTCCTATAATTCACCCCTCCACTTT. Its protein is CASSQDRSSYNSPLHF. This chain uses TRBV4-2 with TRBJ1-6, with D unclear. CDR1 and CDR2 from the germline V gene are LGHNA and YNFKEQ. Deletions cut 0 bases from V and 0 bases from J, with 6 bases between. The CDR3 runs 16 residues.

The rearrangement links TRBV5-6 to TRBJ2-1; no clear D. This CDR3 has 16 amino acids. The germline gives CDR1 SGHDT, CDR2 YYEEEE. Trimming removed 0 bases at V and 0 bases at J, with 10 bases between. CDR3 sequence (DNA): TGTGCCAGCAGCTTGGATACGGGTAGCTCCTACAATGAGCAGTTCTTC. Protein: CASSLDTGSSYNEQFF. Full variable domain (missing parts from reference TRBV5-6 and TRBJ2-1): DAGVTQSPTHLIKTRGQQVTLRCSPKSGHDTVSWYQQALGQGPQFIFQYYEEEERQRGNFPDRFSGHQFPNYSSELNVNALLLGDSALYLCASSLDTGSSYNEQFFGPGTRLTVL.

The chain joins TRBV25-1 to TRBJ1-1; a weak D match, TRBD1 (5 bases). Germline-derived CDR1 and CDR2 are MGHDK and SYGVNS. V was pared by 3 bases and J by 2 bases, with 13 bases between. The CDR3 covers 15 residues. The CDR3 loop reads CASSDSQGINTEAFF. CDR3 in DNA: TGTGCCAGCAGTGACTCGCAGGGTATTAACACTGAAGCTTTCTTT.

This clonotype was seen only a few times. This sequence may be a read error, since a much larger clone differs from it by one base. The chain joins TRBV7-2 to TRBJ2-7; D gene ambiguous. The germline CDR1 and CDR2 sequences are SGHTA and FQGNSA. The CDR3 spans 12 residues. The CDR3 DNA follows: TGTGCCAGCAGCCAGCGCTCCTACGAGCGGTACTTC. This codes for CASSQRSYERYF.

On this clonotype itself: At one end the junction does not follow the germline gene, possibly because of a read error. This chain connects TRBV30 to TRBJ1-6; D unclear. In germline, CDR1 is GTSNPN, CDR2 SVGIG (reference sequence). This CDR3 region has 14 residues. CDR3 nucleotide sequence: TGTGCCCGGAGTGTGTCCCAGGTTGGGTCACCCCTCCACTTT. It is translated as CARSVSQVGSPLHF.

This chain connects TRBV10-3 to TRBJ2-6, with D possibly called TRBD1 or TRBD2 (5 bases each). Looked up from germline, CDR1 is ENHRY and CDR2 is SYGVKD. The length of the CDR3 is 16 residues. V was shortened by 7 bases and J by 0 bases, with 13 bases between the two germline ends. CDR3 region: CAIKGESGSGANVLTF. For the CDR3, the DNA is TGTGCCATCAAAGGGGAGTCGGGCTCTGGGGCCAACGTCCTGACTTTC.

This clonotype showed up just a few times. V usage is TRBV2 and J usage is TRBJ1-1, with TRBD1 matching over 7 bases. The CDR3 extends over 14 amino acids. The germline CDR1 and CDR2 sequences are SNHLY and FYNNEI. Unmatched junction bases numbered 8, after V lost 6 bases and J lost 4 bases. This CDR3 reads CASSRLGQITEAFF. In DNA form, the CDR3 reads TGTGCCAGCAGCCGATTGGGACAGATCACTGAAGCTTTCTTT.

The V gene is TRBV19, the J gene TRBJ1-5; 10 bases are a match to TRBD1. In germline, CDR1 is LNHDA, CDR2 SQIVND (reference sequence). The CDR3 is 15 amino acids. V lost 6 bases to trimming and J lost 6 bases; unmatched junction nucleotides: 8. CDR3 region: CASSQTGGRGQPQHF. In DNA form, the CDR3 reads TGTGCCAGTAGCCAGACAGGGGGCCGCGGTCAGCCCCAGCATTTT.

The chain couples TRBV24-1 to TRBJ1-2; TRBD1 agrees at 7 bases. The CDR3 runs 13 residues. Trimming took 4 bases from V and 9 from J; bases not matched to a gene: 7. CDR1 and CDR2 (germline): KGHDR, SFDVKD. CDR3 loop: CATSDLMDRSYTF. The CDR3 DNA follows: TGTGCCACCAGTGACCTGATGGACAGGAGCTACACCTTC.

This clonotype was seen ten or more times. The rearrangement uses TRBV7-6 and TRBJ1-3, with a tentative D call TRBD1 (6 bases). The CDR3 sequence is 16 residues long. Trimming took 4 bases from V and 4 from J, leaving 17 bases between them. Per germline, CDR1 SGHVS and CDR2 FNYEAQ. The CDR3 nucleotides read TGTGCCAGCAGCTCCTTGGGGGGGCGAGGCGGAAACACCATATATTTT. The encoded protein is CASSSLGGRGGNTIYF.

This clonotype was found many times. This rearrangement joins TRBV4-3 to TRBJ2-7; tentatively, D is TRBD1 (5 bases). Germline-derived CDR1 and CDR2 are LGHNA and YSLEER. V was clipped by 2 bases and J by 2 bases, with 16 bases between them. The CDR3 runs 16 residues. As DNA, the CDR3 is TGCGCCAGCAGCCAAATGCCAAAAGGGGAAGCCTACGAGCAGTACTTC. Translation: CASSQMPKGEAYEQYF.

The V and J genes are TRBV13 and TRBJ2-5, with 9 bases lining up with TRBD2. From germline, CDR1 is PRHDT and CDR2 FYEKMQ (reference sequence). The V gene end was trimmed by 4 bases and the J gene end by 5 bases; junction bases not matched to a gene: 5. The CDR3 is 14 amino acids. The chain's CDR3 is CASSSRLAVETQYF. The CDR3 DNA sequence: TGTGCCAGCAGCTCGAGACTAGCGGTCGAGACCCAGTACTTC.

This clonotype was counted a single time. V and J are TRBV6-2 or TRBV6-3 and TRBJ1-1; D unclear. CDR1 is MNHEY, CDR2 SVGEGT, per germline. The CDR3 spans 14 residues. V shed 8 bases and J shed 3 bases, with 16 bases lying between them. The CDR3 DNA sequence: TGTGCCAGCCGACCTAAGGGAGTGGACACTGAAGCTTTCTTT. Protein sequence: CASRPKGVDTEAFF.

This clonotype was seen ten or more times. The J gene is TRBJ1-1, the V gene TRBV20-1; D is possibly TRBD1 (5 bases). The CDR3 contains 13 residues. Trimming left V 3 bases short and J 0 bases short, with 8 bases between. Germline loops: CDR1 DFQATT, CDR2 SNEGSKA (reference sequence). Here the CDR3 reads CSASKGMNTEAFF. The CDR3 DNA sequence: TGCAGTGCTAGCAAGGGGATGAACACTGAAGCTTTCTTT.